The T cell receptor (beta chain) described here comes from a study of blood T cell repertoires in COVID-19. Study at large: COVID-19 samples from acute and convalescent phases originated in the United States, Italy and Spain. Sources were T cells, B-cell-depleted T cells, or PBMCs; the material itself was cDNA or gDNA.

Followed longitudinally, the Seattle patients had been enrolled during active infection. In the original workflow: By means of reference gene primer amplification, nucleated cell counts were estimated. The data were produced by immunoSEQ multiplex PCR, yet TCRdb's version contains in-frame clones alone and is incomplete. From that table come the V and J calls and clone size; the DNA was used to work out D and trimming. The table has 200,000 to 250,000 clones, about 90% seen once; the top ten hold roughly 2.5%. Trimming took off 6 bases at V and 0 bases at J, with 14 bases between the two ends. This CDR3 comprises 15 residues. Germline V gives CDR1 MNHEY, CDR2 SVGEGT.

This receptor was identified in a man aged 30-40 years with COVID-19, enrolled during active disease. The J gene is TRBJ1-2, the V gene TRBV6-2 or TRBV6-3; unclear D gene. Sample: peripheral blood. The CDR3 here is CASSVNRNSNYGYTF. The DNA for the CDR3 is TGTGCCAGCAGCGTCAACAGAAATTCTAACTATGGCTACACCTTC.